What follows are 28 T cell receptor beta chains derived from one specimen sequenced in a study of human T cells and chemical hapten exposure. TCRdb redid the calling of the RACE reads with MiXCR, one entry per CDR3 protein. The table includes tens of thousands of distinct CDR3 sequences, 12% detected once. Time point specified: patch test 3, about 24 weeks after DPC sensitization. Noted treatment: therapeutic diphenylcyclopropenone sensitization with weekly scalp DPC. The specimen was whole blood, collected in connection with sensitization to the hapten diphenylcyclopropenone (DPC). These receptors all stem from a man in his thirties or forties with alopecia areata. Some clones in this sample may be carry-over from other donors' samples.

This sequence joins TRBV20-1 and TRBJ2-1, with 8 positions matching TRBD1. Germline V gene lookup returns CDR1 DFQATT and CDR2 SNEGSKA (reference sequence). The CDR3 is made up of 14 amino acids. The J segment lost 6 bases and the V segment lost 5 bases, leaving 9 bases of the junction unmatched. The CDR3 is CSAPRQGAVNEQFF. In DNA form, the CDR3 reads TGCAGTGCTCCGCGGCAGGGGGCGGTCAATGAGCAGTTCTTC.

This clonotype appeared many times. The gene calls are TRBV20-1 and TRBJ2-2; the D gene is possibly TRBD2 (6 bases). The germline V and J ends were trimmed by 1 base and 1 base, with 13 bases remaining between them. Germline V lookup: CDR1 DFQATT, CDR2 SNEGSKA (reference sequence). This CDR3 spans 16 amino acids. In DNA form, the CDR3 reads TGCAGTGCTAGAGTGGGGGTGCGGGGGAACACCGGGGAGCTGTTTTTT. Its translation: CSARVGVRGNTGELFF.

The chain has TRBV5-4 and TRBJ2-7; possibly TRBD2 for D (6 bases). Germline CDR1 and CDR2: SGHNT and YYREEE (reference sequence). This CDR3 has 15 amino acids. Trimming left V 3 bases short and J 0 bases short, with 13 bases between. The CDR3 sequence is CASSSSYGSSYEQYF. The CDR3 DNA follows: TGTGCCAGCAGCTCGAGTTACGGGAGCTCCTACGAGCAGTACTTC.

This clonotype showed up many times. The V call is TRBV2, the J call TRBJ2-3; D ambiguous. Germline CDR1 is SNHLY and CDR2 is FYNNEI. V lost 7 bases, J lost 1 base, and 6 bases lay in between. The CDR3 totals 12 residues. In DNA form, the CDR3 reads TGTGCCAGCATGACTGGCACAGATACGCAGTATTTT. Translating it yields CASMTGTDTQYF.

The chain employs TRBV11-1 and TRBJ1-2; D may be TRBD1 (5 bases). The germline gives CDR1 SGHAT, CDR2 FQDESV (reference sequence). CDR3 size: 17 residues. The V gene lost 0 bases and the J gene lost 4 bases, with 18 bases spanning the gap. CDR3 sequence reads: CASSLARGTQESYGYTF. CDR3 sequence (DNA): TGTGCCAGCAGCTTAGCGCGGGGGACTCAAGAAAGCTATGGCTACACCTTC.

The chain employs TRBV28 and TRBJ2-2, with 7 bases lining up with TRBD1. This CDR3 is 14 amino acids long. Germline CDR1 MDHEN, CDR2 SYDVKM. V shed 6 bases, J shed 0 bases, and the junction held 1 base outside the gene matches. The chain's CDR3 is CASRDRPNTGELFF. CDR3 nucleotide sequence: TGTGCCAGCAGGGACAGGCCGAACACCGGGGAGCTGTTTTTT.

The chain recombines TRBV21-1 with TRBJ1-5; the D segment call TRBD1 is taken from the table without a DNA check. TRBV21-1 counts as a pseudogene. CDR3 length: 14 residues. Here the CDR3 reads CASSKDPGNQPQHF. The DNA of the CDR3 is TGTGCCAGCAGCAAAGACCCAGGGAATCAGCCCCAGCATTTT.

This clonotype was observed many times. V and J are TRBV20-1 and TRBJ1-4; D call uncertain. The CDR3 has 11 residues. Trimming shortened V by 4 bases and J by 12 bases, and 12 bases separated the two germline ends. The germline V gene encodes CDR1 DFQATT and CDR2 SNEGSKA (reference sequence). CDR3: CSAMITQELFF. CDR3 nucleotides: TGCAGTGCTATGATAACCCAGGAACTGTTTTTT.

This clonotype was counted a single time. The CDR3 region has the DNA TGCGCCAGCAGCCAACAAGAGTGGTGGACAGATACGCAGTATTTT. Translated: CASSQQEWWTDTQYF. This chain links TRBV4-1 with TRBJ2-3; D gene unclear. Germline CDR1 and CDR2: MGHRA and YSYEKL. V lost 2 bases and J 3 bases, leaving 12 bases between the germline ends. This CDR3 comprises 15 residues.

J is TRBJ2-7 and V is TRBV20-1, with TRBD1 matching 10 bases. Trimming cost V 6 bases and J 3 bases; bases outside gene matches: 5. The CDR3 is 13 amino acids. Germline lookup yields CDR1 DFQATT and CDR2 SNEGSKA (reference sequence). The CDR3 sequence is CSAETGGFYEQYF. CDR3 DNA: TGCAGTGCCGAGACAGGGGGCTTCTACGAGCAGTACTTC.

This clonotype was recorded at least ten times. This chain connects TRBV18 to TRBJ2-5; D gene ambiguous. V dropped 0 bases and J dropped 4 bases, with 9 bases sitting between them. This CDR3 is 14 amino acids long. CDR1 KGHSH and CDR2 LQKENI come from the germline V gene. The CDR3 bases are TGTGCCAGCTCACCACCCTCTAGTGGAGAGACCCAGTACTTC. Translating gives CASSPPSSGETQYF.

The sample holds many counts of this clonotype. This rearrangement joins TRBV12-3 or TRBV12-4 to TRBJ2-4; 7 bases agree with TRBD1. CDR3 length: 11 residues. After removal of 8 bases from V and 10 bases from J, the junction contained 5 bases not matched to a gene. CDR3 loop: CASSTGSIQYF. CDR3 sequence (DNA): TGTGCCAGCTCGACAGGGTCTATTCAGTACTTC.

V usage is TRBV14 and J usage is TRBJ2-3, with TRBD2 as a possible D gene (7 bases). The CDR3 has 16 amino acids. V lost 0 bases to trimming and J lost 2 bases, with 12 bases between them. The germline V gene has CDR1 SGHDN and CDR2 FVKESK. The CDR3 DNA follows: TGTGCCAGCAGCCAAGATGGGGGGGCGGTCACAGATACGCAGTATTTT. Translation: CASSQDGGAVTDTQYF.

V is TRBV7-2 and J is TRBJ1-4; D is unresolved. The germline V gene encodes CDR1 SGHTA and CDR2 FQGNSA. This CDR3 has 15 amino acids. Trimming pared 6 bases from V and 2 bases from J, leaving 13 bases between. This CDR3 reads CASRSPGSTNEKLFF. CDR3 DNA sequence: TGTGCCAGCAGATCCCCGGGATCCACTAATGAAAAACTGTTTTTT.

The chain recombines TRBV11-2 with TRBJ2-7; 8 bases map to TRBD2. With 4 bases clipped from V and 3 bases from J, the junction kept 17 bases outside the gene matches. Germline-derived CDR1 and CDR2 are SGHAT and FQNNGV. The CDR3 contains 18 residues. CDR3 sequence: CASSSLPGRGSRNYEQYF. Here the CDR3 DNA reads TGTGCCAGCAGCTCGCTGCCCGGGAGGGGGTCCCGGAACTACGAGCAGTACTTC.

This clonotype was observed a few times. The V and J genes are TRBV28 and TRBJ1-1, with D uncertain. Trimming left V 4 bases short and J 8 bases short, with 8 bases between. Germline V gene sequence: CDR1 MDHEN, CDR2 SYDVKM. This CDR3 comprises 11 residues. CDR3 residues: CASSSPREAFF. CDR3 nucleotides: TGTGCCAGCAGTTCACCCAGAGAAGCTTTCTTT.

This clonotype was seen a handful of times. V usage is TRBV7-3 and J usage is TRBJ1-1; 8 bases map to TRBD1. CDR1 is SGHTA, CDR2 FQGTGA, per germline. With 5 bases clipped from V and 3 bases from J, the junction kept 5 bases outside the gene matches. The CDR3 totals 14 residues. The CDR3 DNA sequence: TGTGCCAGCAGCCCTCAACAGGGGGACACTGAAGCTTTCTTT. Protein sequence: CASSPQQGDTEAFF.

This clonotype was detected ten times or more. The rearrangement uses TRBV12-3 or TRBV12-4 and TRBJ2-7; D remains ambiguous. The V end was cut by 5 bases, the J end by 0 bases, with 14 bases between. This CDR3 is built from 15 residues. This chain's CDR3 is CASSPRTQSSYEQYF. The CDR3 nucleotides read TGTGCCAGCAGTCCCCGGACCCAGAGCTCCTACGAGCAGTACTTC.

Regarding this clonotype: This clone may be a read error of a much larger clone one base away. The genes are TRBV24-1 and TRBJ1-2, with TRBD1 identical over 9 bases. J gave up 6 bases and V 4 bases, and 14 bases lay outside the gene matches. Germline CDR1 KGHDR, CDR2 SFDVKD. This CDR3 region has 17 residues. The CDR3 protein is CATSEGRGTGGINGYTF. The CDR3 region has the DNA TGTGCCACCAGTGAAGGTCGCGGCACAGGGGGCATCAATGGCTACACCTTC.

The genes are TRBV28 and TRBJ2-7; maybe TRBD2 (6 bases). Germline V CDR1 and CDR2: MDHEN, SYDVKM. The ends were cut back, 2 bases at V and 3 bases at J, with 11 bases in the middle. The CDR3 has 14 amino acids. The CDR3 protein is CASSLGTGYYEQYF. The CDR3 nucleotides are TGTGCCAGCAGTTTAGGGACTGGATACTACGAGCAGTACTTC.

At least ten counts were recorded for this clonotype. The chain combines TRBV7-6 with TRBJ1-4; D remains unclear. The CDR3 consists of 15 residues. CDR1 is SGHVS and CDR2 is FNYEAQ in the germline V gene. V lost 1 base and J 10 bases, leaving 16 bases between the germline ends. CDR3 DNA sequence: TGTGCCAGCAGCTTAGGAGGGCCTGATGTTAGAAAACTGTTTTTT. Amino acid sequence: CASSLGGPDVRKLFF.

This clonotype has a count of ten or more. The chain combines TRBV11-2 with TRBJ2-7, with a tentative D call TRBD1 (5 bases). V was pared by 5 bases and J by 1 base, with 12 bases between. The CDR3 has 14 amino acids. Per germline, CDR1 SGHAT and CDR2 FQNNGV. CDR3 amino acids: CASSTTGTSYEQYF. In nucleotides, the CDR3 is TGTGCCAGCAGCACCACAGGTACTTCCTACGAGCAGTACTTC. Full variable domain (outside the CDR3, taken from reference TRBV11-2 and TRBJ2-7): EAGVAQSPRYKIIEKRQSVAFWCNPISGHATLYWYQQILGQGPKLLIQFQNNGVVDDSQLPKDRFSAERLKGVDSTLKIQPAKLEDSAVYLCASSTTGTSYEQYFGPGTRLTVT.

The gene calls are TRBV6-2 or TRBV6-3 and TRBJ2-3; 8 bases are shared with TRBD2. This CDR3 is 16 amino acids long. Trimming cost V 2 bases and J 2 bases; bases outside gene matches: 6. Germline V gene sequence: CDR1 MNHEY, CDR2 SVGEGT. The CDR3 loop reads CASSYRAGGLTDTQYF. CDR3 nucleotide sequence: TGTGCCAGCAGTTACCGGGCGGGGGGCCTCACAGATACGCAGTATTTT.

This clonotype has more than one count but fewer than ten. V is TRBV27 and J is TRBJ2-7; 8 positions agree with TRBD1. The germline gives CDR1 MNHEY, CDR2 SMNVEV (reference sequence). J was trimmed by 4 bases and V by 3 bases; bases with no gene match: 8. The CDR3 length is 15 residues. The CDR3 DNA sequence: TGTGCCAGCAGTTTCGACAGGGGTGGATTTTACGAGCAGTACTTC. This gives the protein CASSFDRGGFYEQYF.

CDR3 sequence: CASSLTLGPLHF. The CDR3 nucleotides read TGTGCCAGCAGCCTTACTTTGGGGCCCCTCCACTTT. This chain links TRBV27 with TRBJ1-6; the D is unclear. The CDR3 length is 12 residues. The germline CDR1 and CDR2 sequences are MNHEY and SMNVEV (reference sequence). Trimming removed 6 bases from V and 13 bases from J, with 13 bases in between.

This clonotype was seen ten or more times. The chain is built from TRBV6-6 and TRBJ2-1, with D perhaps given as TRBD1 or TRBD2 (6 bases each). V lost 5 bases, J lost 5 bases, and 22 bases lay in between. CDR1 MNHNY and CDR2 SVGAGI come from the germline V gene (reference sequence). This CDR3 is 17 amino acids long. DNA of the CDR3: TGTGCCAGCAGTCCGAAGACAGGAGGGAAAGAGGACAATGAGCAGTTCTTC. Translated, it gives CASSPKTGGKEDNEQFF.

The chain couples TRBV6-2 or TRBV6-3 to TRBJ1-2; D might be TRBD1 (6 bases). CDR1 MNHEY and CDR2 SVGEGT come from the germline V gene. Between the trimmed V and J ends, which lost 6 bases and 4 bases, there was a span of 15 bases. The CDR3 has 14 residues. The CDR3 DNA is TGTGCCAGCAGCTCGACAGGCTCCTTCTATGGCTACACCTTC. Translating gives CASSSTGSFYGYTF.

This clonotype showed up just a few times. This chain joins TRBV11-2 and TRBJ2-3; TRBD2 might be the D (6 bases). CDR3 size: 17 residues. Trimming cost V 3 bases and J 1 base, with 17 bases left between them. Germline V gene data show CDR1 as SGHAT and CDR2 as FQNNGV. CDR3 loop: CASSLGNGGLRTDTQYF. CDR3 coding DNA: TGTGCCAGCAGCTTGGGAAACGGGGGACTTCGCACAGATACGCAGTATTTT.